This record covers a single T cell receptor beta chain. What it binds is unknown. This record belongs to a study of T cell clones after liver transplantation. Study-level information: Tolerant meant at least one year fully off immunosuppression without liver enzymes above twice normal. Study-level results: Rather than being deleted, graft donor-reactive T cells may have moved into the graft. Post-transplant, graft-donor-reactive CD4 TCRbeta sequences in blood dropped significantly in most of the 8 subjects.

Only in-frame clones appear in the TCRdb table, and some are missing; sequencing was by immunoSEQ multiplex PCR. This table has 65,000 to 80,000 clones, about four fifths appearing once. The CDR3 has 15 residues. Looked up from germline, CDR1 is SSHAT and CDR2 is FNYEAQ (reference sequence). The V gene lost 5 bases and the J gene lost 2 bases, with 15 bases spanning the gap. The source was CD4+ T cells from blood, collected before liver transplant. The receptor comes from a human donor who received a liver transplant. The chain joins TRBV7-7 to TRBJ1-1; the D is unclear. CDR3 residues: CASSPLGQRNTEAFF. The CDR3 DNA follows: TGTGCCAGCAGCCCACTAGGGCAGCGCAACACTGAAGCTTTCTTT.